These 32 T cell receptor beta chains were all obtained from the same sample, sequenced in a study of cytomegalovirus exposure and HLA in healthy donors. Both 60 Vbeta primers and 13 Jbeta primers went into the PCR. Data came from immunoSEQ multiplex PCR; TCRdb stores just in-frame clones and leaves some out. The sample contains about 190,000 clones, roughly four fifths of which appear only once. The sample consisted of PBMCs. These receptors originate from a man aged 18 to 30 in good health and CMV-seronegative.

CDR3 coding DNA: TGTGCCAGCAGTTCCTGGGACAGGTCCTACGAGCAGTACTTC. Translated: CASSSWDRSYEQYF. The chain is built from TRBV28 and TRBJ2-7; TRBD1 agrees at 8 bases. Trimming removed 4 bases from V and 1 base from J; junction bases left unmatched: 3. The length of the CDR3 is 14 residues. The germline V gene has CDR1 MDHEN and CDR2 SYDVKM. Using reference TRBV28 and TRBJ2-7 for the parts outside the CDR3, the full variable domain is DVKVTQSSRYLVKRTGEKVFLECVQDMDHENMFWYRQDPGLGLRLIYFSYDVKMKEKGDIPEGYSVSREKKERFSLILESASTNQTSMYLCASSSWDRSYEQYFGPGTRLTVT.

This chain connects TRBV19 to TRBJ2-1, with unresolved D. The V end was cut by 5 bases, the J end by 2 bases, with 4 bases between. The CDR3 is made up of 12 amino acids. Germline CDR1 reads LNHDA; CDR2 reads SQIVND (reference sequence). The CDR3 protein is CASSLPYNEQFF. CDR3 DNA sequence: TGTGCCAGTAGTCTACCCTACAATGAGCAGTTCTTC.

There are a few counts of this clone. At one end the junction does not follow the germline gene, possibly because of a read error. V and J are TRBV7-7 and TRBJ2-2; possible D gene TRBD1, 6 bases. The CDR3 contains 15 residues. The germline V gene encodes CDR1 SSHAT and CDR2 FNYEAQ (reference sequence). CDR3 residues: CASSLDRPNTGELFF. The CDR3 nucleotides read TGTGCTAGCAGCTTAGACAGGCCGAACACCGGGGAGCTGTTTTTT.

The chain's CDR3 is CASSLGTGVYNEQFF. In DNA form, the CDR3 reads TGTGCCAGCAGCTTAGGAACGGGGGTCTACAATGAGCAGTTCTTC. The rearrangement links TRBV13 to TRBJ2-1, with TRBD2 as a possible D gene (6 bases). The V gene lost 0 bases and the J gene lost 3 bases, with 9 bases spanning the gap. Germline V lookup: CDR1 PRHDT, CDR2 FYEKMQ (reference sequence). This CDR3 has 15 residues.

The rearrangement joins TRBV13 to TRBJ2-1; perhaps TRBD2 as D (7 bases). Trimming removed 5 bases from V and 3 bases from J, with 20 bases in between. Germline CDR1 and CDR2: PRHDT and FYEKMQ (reference sequence). This CDR3 is 17 amino acids long. CDR3: CASSTKWRGGLYNEQFF. CDR3 sequence (DNA): TGTGCCAGCAGCACAAAGTGGAGGGGGGGGCTCTACAATGAGCAGTTCTTC.

V and J are TRBV11-2 and TRBJ2-7; 9 bases map to TRBD1. After removal of 5 bases from V and 2 bases from J, the junction contained 4 bases not matched to a gene. The CDR3 sequence is 14 residues long. Germline CDR1 is SGHAT and CDR2 is FQNNGV. DNA of the CDR3: TGTGCCAGCAGCCCGGGACAGGGCCCCTACGAGCAGTACTTC. As protein: CASSPGQGPYEQYF.

As to this clone: At one of its ends the junction is not consistent with the germline gene, which may arise from a read error. The chain has TRBV7-9 and TRBJ2-7; D is uncertain. The CDR3 length is 14 residues. The germline V gene encodes CDR1 SEHNR and CDR2 FQNEAQ (reference sequence). The CDR3 spells CSSSLRQATYEQYF. The CDR3 DNA reads as TGTTCCAGCAGCCTCCGACAAGCCACCTACGAGCAGTACTTC.

This rearrangement joins TRBV9 to TRBJ1-2; 8 bases agree with TRBD1. Germline trimming cut 0 bases from V and 7 bases from J; bases unmatched to any gene: 8. The CDR3 is 15 residues long. The germline V gene encodes CDR1 SGDLS and CDR2 YYNGEE. The CDR3 DNA reads TGTGCCAGCAGCGTAGAGGGCAGGGGGCTCAGTGGCTACACCTTC. Translation: CASSVEGRGLSGYTF.

This clone was found once. This sequence joins TRBV7-6 and TRBJ1-3, with TRBD1 as a possible D gene (5 bases). The CDR3 loop spans 14 amino acids. V lost 1 base and J lost 8, with 12 bases in between. Germline lookup yields CDR1 SGHVS and CDR2 FNYEAQ. The CDR3 spells CASSLGFRVDTIYF. CDR3 bases: TGTGCCAGCAGCTTAGGTTTCAGGGTTGACACCATATATTTT. The full variable domain, its missing parts supplied by reference TRBV7-6 and TRBJ1-3, is GAGVSQSPRYKVTKRGQDVALRCDPISGHVSLYWYRQALGQGPEFLTYFNYEAQQDKSGLPNDRFSAERPEGSISTLTIQRTEQRDSAMYRCASSLGFRVDTIYFGEGSWLTVV.

The CDR3 DNA reads TGCAGCGTCACCCTGGGACAGGGAGCGGACGAGCAGTACTTC. Protein: CSVTLGQGADEQYF. The rearrangement joins TRBV29-1 to TRBJ2-7, with 9 positions matching TRBD1. The CDR3 totals 14 residues. V trimming: 6 bases; J trimming: 5 bases; junction bases outside the gene matches: 11. Germline values: CDR1 SQVTM, CDR2 ANQGSEA.

The J gene is TRBJ2-3, the V gene TRBV7-2, with 9 nucleotides matching TRBD2. Germline trimming cut 6 bases from V and 1 base from J; bases unmatched to any gene: 2. The germline CDR1 and CDR2 sequences are SGHTA and FQGNSA. CDR3 length: 14 amino acids. This CDR3 reads CASRWTSGTDTQYF. In DNA form, the CDR3 reads TGTGCCAGCAGATGGACTAGCGGCACAGATACGCAGTATTTT.

This chain uses TRBV7-2 with TRBJ1-3, with TRBD1 matching over 9 bases. The CDR3 has 15 residues. V trimming: 1 base; J trimming: 5 bases; junction bases outside the gene matches: 3. Germline V CDR1 and CDR2: SGHTA, FQGNSA. CDR3 sequence (DNA): TGTGCCAGCAGCTTAGGACAGGGGGGCAGAAACACCATATATTTT. It specifies CASSLGQGGRNTIYF.

V is TRBV4-3 and J is TRBJ1-6, with 9 bases that match TRBD1. This CDR3 comprises 14 residues. Germline assignment: CDR1 LGHNA and CDR2 YSLEER. J lost 7 bases, V lost 5 bases, and 3 bases had no gene match. As DNA, the CDR3 is TGCGCCAGCAGCTGGGGACAGGGAAATTCACCCCTCCACTTT. As protein: CASSWGQGNSPLHF.

The chain has TRBV10-3 and TRBJ2-7; D perhaps matches TRBD1 (8 bases). The germline V gene encodes CDR1 ENHRY and CDR2 SYGVKD. This CDR3 region has 15 residues. The V gene lost 8 bases and the J gene lost 7 bases, with 24 bases spanning the gap. This CDR3 reads CAIDGGQGASREQYF. The CDR3, as DNA: TGTGCCATCGACGGGGGGCAGGGGGCTTCTAGGGAGCAGTACTTC.

V and J are TRBV28 and TRBJ2-3; TRBD1 agrees at 7 bases. Germline V gene data show CDR1 as MDHEN and CDR2 as SYDVKM. The junction had 10 bases not matched to a gene; V was cut back by 10 bases and J by 6 bases. The CDR3 contains 13 residues. The CDR3 sequence: CATETGFEDTQYF. CDR3 bases: TGTGCCACCGAGACAGGGTTCGAGGATACGCAGTATTTT.

The V call is TRBV6-1, the J call TRBJ1-6; D may be TRBD1 (6 bases). The CDR3 loop spans 16 amino acids. V shed 2 bases and J shed 8 bases, with 16 bases lying between them. The V gene's germline CDR1 is MNHNS and CDR2 SASEGT. Here the CDR3 DNA reads TGTGCCAGCAGTGAATCGTGGCTGGGGGCGGATTCACCCCTCCACTTT. Encoded protein: CASSESWLGADSPLHF.

J is TRBJ2-3 and V is TRBV7-9; 8 bases are shared with TRBD1. Trimming cost V 5 bases and J 5 bases; bases outside gene matches: 12. The CDR3 is 16 amino acids. From germline, CDR1 is SEHNR and CDR2 FQNEAQ (reference sequence). This chain's CDR3 is CASSRDRSNTGDTQYF. The CDR3 DNA follows: TGTGCCAGCAGCCGGGACAGGTCAAATACGGGAGATACGCAGTATTTT.

V gene TRBV2 combines with J gene TRBJ2-3, with TRBD1 matching 8 bases. The CDR3 is 16 residues long. Germline V gene data show CDR1 as SNHLY and CDR2 as FYNNEI. V was clipped by 4 bases and J by 2 bases; unmatched bases: 8. This CDR3 is CASSGAGTGVTDTQYF. CDR3 DNA: TGTGCCAGCAGTGGGGCCGGGACAGGAGTCACAGATACGCAGTATTTT.

The chain is built from TRBV5-1 and TRBJ1-6; D ambiguous. Germline loops: CDR1 SGHRS, CDR2 YFSETQ. Trimming cost V 0 bases and J 10 bases, with 11 bases left between them. The CDR3 contains 14 residues. In DNA form, the CDR3 reads TGCGCCAGCAGCTTGGGGCAGGTCTCCTCACCCCTCCACTTT. As protein: CASSLGQVSSPLHF. The full variable domain, in which reference TRBV5-1 and TRBJ1-6 provide the parts outside the CDR3, is KAGVTQTPRYLIKTRGQQVTLSCSPISGHRSVSWYQQTPGQGLQFLFEYFSETQRNKGNFPGRFSGRQFSNSRSEMNVSTLELGDSALYLCASSLGQVSSPLHFGNGTRLTVT.

This chain joins TRBV19 and TRBJ2-3; 7 nucleotides align to TRBD2. Trimming at V came to 4 bases and at J to 6 bases, leaving 7 bases not matched to a gene. Per germline, CDR1 LNHDA and CDR2 SQIVND (reference sequence). The CDR3 is 14 amino acids. The CDR3 coding sequence is TGTGCCAGTAGTAACGGACTAGGAACGGATACGCAGTATTTT. It encodes CASSNGLGTDTQYF.

This chain uses TRBV11-2 with TRBJ2-7, with TRBD1 matching 9 bases. The germline V gene has CDR1 SGHAT and CDR2 FQNNGV. The CDR3 contains 18 residues. V lost 1 base and J lost 2; bases outside the gene matches: 12. The CDR3 loop reads CASSLVGGPGQGTYEQYF. The CDR3 DNA reads TGTGCCAGCAGCTTAGTTGGGGGCCCGGGACAGGGTACCTACGAGCAGTACTTC.

This chain joins TRBV12-5 and TRBJ2-5, with 14 bases fitting TRBD2. V lost 7 bases and J lost 4; bases outside the gene matches: 8. Per germline, CDR1 LGHNT and CDR2 FRNRAP. The CDR3 has 16 residues. The CDR3 reads CASVPGLAGALETQYF. The CDR3 DNA sequence: TGTGCTAGTGTCCCGGGACTAGCGGGAGCCCTAGAGACCCAGTACTTC.

The CDR3 sequence: CATSSRDRAPDTQYF. Written as DNA, the CDR3 is TGTGCCACCAGCAGCCGGGACAGGGCTCCAGATACGCAGTATTTT. The V and J genes are TRBV15 and TRBJ2-3; 9 bases map to TRBD1. The ends lost 3 bases at V and 4 bases at J; junction bases unmatched: 5. The CDR3 contains 15 residues. Germline V lookup: CDR1 LNHNV, CDR2 YYDKDF (reference sequence).

V and J are TRBV28 and TRBJ2-3; D not resolved. The CDR3 spans 16 residues. The V end lost 2 bases, the J end lost 0 bases, and 12 bases lay between the germline ends. Germline V lookup: CDR1 MDHEN, CDR2 SYDVKM. CDR3 sequence (DNA): TGTGCCAGCAGTTTAGTGCATCGCGGAAGCACAGATACGCAGTATTTT. It codes for CASSLVHRGSTDTQYF.

V and J are TRBV7-2 and TRBJ2-1; no definite D call. Germline V lookup: CDR1 SGHTA, CDR2 FQGNSA. This CDR3 contains 11 residues. V shed 5 bases and J shed 8 bases, with 7 bases lying between them. CDR3 sequence (DNA): TGTGCCAGCAGCCTCTCTTATGAGCAGTTCTTC. Translation: CASSLSYEQFF.

V is TRBV5-8 and J is TRBJ1-5; a weak D match, TRBD1 (5 bases). The length of the CDR3 is 15 residues. Looked up from germline, CDR1 is SGHTS and CDR2 is YDEGEE. Trimming removed 2 bases at V and 0 bases at J, with 9 bases between. Here the CDR3 reads CASSLRGYSNQPQHF. Written as DNA, the CDR3 is TGTGCCAGCAGCTTACGGGGGTATAGCAATCAGCCCCAGCATTTT.

The V call is TRBV2, the J call TRBJ2-1; a possible D gene is TRBD1 (6 bases). The V and J ends lost 8 bases and 7 bases respectively, with 12 bases between them. The CDR3 covers 12 residues. Per germline, CDR1 SNHLY and CDR2 FYNNEI. CDR3 residues: CASAKDSNEQFF. As DNA, the CDR3 is TGTGCCAGCGCCAAGGACAGTAATGAGCAGTTCTTC.

The chain links TRBV12-5 to TRBJ2-5, with a weak D call TRBD1 (6 bases). The closer fit of TRBJ2-7 to the DNA end suggests the J call may be wrong. This CDR3 contains 14 residues. CDR1 and CDR2 (germline): LGHNT, FRNRAP. CDR3 sequence reads: CASGNANGQSEQYF. In nucleotides, the CDR3 is TGTGCTAGTGGCAACGCTAATGGACAGTCCGAGCAGTACTTC.

The rearrangement uses TRBV7-6 and TRBJ2-7, with D perhaps matching TRBD2 (7 bases). Per germline, CDR1 SGHVS and CDR2 FNYEAQ. The V and J ends lost 1 base and 4 bases respectively, with 17 bases between them. The CDR3 totals 16 residues. CDR3 nucleotide sequence: TGTGCCAGCAGCTTAGAGGGGGGGCCCGTCTCGTACGAGCAGTACTTC. Translated: CASSLEGGPVSYEQYF.

The chain couples TRBV19 to TRBJ2-1, with a tentative D call TRBD2 (6 bases). CDR1 and CDR2 (germline): LNHDA, SQIVND (reference sequence). Trimming removed 5 bases from V and 0 bases from J, with 11 bases in between. CDR3 length: 15 residues. The CDR3 nucleotides read TGTGCCAGTAGTTTAACCGGGAGCTCCTACAATGAGCAGTTCTTC. It specifies CASSLTGSSYNEQFF.

The J gene is TRBJ2-5, the V gene TRBV19, with 7 nucleotides matching TRBD1. This CDR3 region has 17 residues. CDR1 LNHDA and CDR2 SQIVND come from the germline V gene (reference sequence). V lost 5 bases, J lost 5 bases, and 17 bases stayed unmatched. The DNA of the CDR3 is TGTGCCAGTAGTTATGGGAACCTGTGGACAGGACGGGAGACCCAGTACTTC. It is translated as CASSYGNLWTGRETQYF.

This rearrangement joins TRBV14 to TRBJ1-4; D is possibly TRBD1 (5 bases). The CDR3 totals 15 residues. V was shortened by 5 bases and J by 2 bases, with 12 bases between the two germline ends. CDR1 is SGHDN, CDR2 FVKESK, per germline. The CDR3 region is CASSARGGTNEKLFF. The CDR3, as DNA: TGTGCCAGCAGCGCCCGCGGGGGTACTAATGAAAAACTGTTTTTT.